This T cell receptor beta chain was retrieved from a study of human T cells and chemical hapten exposure. Study-wide context: Minor pooled library volume differences mainly drove per-sample TCR yield variation.

Authors' methods: Over 95,000 TCRs per sample was the median, with a range of roughly 23,224 to 690,600. TCRdb called the RACE reads again in MiXCR, with one record for every CDR3 protein. These V and J calls originate from TCRdb's pipeline instead of the authors' own analysis. The sample lists 75,000 to 100,000 distinct CDR3 sequences, approximately 9% seen once, with 2.5% to 3.5% in the top ten. V lost 4 bases, J lost 9 bases, and 5 bases stayed unmatched. This CDR3 is 13 amino acids long. Whole-study results and caveats: There was no change with DPC sensitization in TCRs above 1 in 1000 frequency.

As to time point: healthy volunteer bleed at 2 weeks. The authors' total RNA extraction used unfractionated whole blood. With regard to this clonotype: Its target is not known.

This clonotype was obtained from a female donor in good health. Some clones in this sample may be carry-over from other donors' samples. The chain employs TRBV12-3 or TRBV12-4 and TRBJ2-7; 11 nucleotides match TRBD1. The sample taken for sequencing was whole blood. DNA for the CDR3: TGTGCCAGCAGTTCCGGGACAGGGGGATTGCAGTACTTC. Translation gives CASSSGTGGLQYF.